Listed below are T cell receptor beta chains from one sample, sequenced in a study of T-cell reconstitution after alpha-beta-depleted transplantation in children. A single record per CDR3 protein comes from TCRdb applying MiXCR to the PCR reads. The data contain hundreds of thousands of distinct CDR3 sequences, about 11% of them singletons. The starting material was PBMCs, obtained before TCRalphabeta/CD19-depleted stem cell transplant. The receptors were sampled from a child under two years old with acute myeloid leukemia, due to receive a stem cell transplant. The CDR3 runs from the conserved cysteine through the conserved F or W. D genes are given only for firm matches. Clone sizes are given selectively: once, few, many, or a class where the clone is expanded.

d_call	j_call	clone_size	v_call	cdr3_length	cdr3_nt	cdr3_aa
TRBD1	TRBJ2-1	many	TRBV20-1	15	TGCAGTGCTAGAGATCCCAGGGGGCCTGGCTATGAGCAGTTCTTC	CSARDPRGPGYEQFF
TRBD1	TRBJ2-7	many	TRBV6-1	15	TGTGCCAGCAGTCCCCGGGACAGGGCGGGTTACGAGCAGTACTTC	CASSPRDRAGYEQYF
TRBD2	TRBJ2-2	-	TRBV7-3	16	TGTGCCAGCAGCGGCCTAGCGGGGGCGAACACCGGGGAGCTGTTTTTT	CASSGLAGANTGELFF
-	TRBJ2-5	many	TRBV29-1	12	TGCAGCGTTGGTGGCCCCGGGGAGACCCAGTACTTC	CSVGGPGETQYF
-	TRBJ2-7	many	TRBV5-1	15	TGCGCCAGCAGCTCCGGGGGGCCGTGGAAGCGTGAGCAGTACTTC	CASSSGGPWKREQYF
-	TRBJ1-3	many	TRBV20-1	14	TGCAGTTCATGGGGGGGGTCCTCTGGAAACACCATATATTTT	CSSWGGSSGNTIYF
TRBD2	TRBJ2-3	many	TRBV20-1	18	TGCAGTGCTAGAGGAGGGGCTAGCGGGGCCCAAAGCACAGATACGCAGTATTTT	CSARGGASGAQSTDTQYF
TRBD1	TRBJ1-2	few	TRBV9	14	TGTGCCAGCAGCATGGACAGGGGGCTATATGGCTACACCTTC	CASSMDRGLYGYTF
-	TRBJ1-1	many	TRBV27	17	TGTGCCAGCAGCGAAGAGAGACTAGCCGGAATGAACACTGAAGCTTTCTTT	CASSEERLAGMNTEAFF
-	TRBJ1-2	many	TRBV20-1	13	TGCAGTGCTAGAGGACCTATCCTGGACGGCTACACCTTC	CSARGPILDGYTF
-	TRBJ1-5	many	TRBV7-2	14	TGTGCCAGCAGCTTAGAAGGGAGGAATCAGCCCCAGCATTTT	CASSLEGRNQPQHF
TRBD2	TRBJ2-1	many	TRBV12-3/TRBV12-4	15	TGTGCCAGCAGCTTACTAGCGGGAGGGTACAATGAGCAGTTCTTC	CASSLLAGGYNEQFF
TRBD1	TRBJ1-3	many	TRBV10-3	14	TGTGCCATCAGTTGGGACAGGAGCGGTGACACCATATATTTT	CAISWDRSGDTIYF
-	TRBJ1-1	many	TRBV5-1	13	TGCGCCACCAGCTTAGACGCTCTGAGTGAAGCTTTCTTT	CATSLDALSEAFF
-	TRBJ1-4	many	TRBV5-1	11	TGCGCCAGCAGCTTCGGCGAAAAACTGTTTTTT	CASSFGEKLFF
-	TRBJ2-7	-	TRBV19	14	TGTGCCAGTAGTACACTACAGTTTACTAGCGAGCAGTACTTC	CASSTLQFTSEQYF
-	TRBJ2-3	many	TRBV12-3/TRBV12-4	12	TGTGCCAGCGGAGGGGACACAGATACGCAGTATTTT	CASGGDTDTQYF
-	TRBJ1-4	many	TRBV4-1	17	TGCGCCAGCAGCCAAGCCCCAGGTTCCCTGGCTAATGAAAAACTGTTTTTT	CASSQAPGSLANEKLFF
TRBD1	TRBJ1-2	many	TRBV5-1	13	TGTGCCAGCAGCTTAGACAGGGTCTATGGCTACACCTTC	CASSLDRVYGYTF
-	TRBJ2-2	-	TRBV12-3/TRBV12-4	19	TGTGCCAGCAGTTTAGCGAGGAGGCACGGGACCACCCACACCGGGGAGCTGTTTTTT	CASSLARRHGTTHTGELFF
-	TRBJ2-7	few	TRBV4-2	13	TGTGCCAGCAGCCCCAGGGGTTCCTACGAGCAGTACTTC	CASSPRGSYEQYF
-	TRBJ1-2	many	TRBV6-1	14	TGTGCCAGCAGCCGCTCCGGTGGTGACTATGGCTACACCTTC	CASSRSGGDYGYTF
-	TRBJ1-5	many	TRBV10-3	13	TGTGCCATCAGAAAACAGGAGAATCAGCCCCAGCATTTT	CAIRKQENQPQHF
-	TRBJ1-6	many	TRBV7-2	15	TGTGCCAGCAGCTTGGCCTTGGCGGCGTACTCACCCCTCCACTTT	CASSLALAAYSPLHF